The rows below give T cell receptor beta chains drawn from one sample of a study of shared clonotypes between healthy human individuals. Generated by immunoSEQ multiplex PCR, the TCRdb table keeps only in-frame clones and is missing some. The sample lists around 700,000 clones, about three quarters occurring once. The sample was memory CD4+ T cells sorted from blood. The receptors stem from a woman aged 25 to 45 in good health. Each CDR3 is given without its conserved first and last residue. A D gene is named only where the DNA matches it firmly.

D gene,V gene,J gene,CDR3 protein
NA,TRBV30,TRBJ1-3,AWSVYLSGNTIY
NA,TRBV9,TRBJ2-1,ASSVGLSSYNEQF
TRBD1,TRBV11-3,TRBJ1-1,ASSSSDRGLAEAF
NA,TRBV2,TRBJ2-3,ASSPGLSTDTQY
TRBD1,TRBV19,TRBJ2-1,ASSTLRQGFSEQF
NA,TRBV5-6,TRBJ2-2,ASSHFEGAGTGELF
TRBD1,TRBV5-1,TRBJ1-5,ASSSGTGDSNQPQH
TRBD2,TRBV15,TRBJ2-1,ATSGLAGEEYEQF
NA,TRBV28,TRBJ2-5,ASSETFAGEETQY
NA,TRBV6-1,TRBJ1-3,ASRTDSGNTIY
NA,TRBV15,TRBJ1-2,ATSRDRGNYGYT
NA,TRBV28,TRBJ1-4,ASSPGGGHNEKLF
NA,TRBV11-2,TRBJ1-4,ASSLFGGEKLF
TRBD1,TRBV6-5,TRBJ1-1,ASSYGNRGDTEAF
NA,TRBV6-5,TRBJ2-7,ASRPSGGSYEQY
TRBD1,TRBV4-2,TRBJ2-4,ASSRQAGQGENIQY
TRBD1,TRBV25-1,TRBJ2-7,ASSESPGQGASYEQY
NA,TRBV27,TRBJ2-3,ASSLGPTDTQY
NA,TRBV25-1,TRBJ2-5,ASSEIHSPAETQY
NA,TRBV5-1,TRBJ2-7,ASSDGTYEQY
NA,TRBV6-5,TRBJ2-2,ASSIFGVDGELF
NA,TRBV28,TRBJ2-7,ASTGVANLYEQY
TRBD2,TRBV27,TRBJ2-3,ASREGGLALNTQY
NA,TRBV30,TRBJ1-2,AWRYAGGYT
NA,TRBV14,TRBJ2-1,ASSPSALSYNEQF
TRBD1,TRBV7-9,TRBJ1-2,ASRVRLGGGQGNYGYT
NA,TRBV14,TRBJ2-2,ASSPPPSPNTGELF
NA,TRBV25-1,TRBJ2-3,ASSELEPVDTQY
NA,TRBV5-1,TRBJ2-2,ASSLDGQNTGELF
NA,TRBV5-1,TRBJ2-5,ASSLGDTSQETQY
TRBD1,TRBV2,TRBJ2-7,ASRDRAYEQY
TRBD2,TRBV2,TRBJ2-3,ASSELAGPGTQY
TRBD1,TRBV28,TRBJ1-1,ASSLLDRGFYTEAF
NA,TRBV6-5,TRBJ2-7,AATRSTESSYEQY
NA,TRBV5-6,TRBJ2-7,ASSLTTAYEQY
NA,TRBV5-6,TRBJ2-5,ASSLWLETQY
TRBD1,TRBV25-1,TRBJ1-1,ASSEPRTTGGTEAF
TRBD1,TRBV29-1,TRBJ2-6,SATGTGGSGANVLT
TRBD1,TRBV28,TRBJ1-1,ASSLYRGQGTEAF